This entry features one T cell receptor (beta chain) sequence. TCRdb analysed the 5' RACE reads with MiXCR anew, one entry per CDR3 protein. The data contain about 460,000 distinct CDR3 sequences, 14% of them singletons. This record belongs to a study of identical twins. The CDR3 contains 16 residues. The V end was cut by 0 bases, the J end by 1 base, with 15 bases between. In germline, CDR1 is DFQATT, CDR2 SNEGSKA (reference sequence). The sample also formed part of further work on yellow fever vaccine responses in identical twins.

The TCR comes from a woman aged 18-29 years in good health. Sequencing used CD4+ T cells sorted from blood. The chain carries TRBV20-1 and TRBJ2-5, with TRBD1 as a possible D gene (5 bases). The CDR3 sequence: CSARDPRRQSQETQYF. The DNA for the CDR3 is TGCAGTGCTAGAGACCCTCGCCGACAGAGCCAAGAGACCCAGTACTTC.